Below, 20 T cell receptor beta chains from the same sample are listed, as sequenced in a study of regulatory T cells in long-lasting Graves disease (TCRdb year 2021). What this sample's time point label stands for: persistent/refractory GD, antithyroid drugs over 5 years with positive TRAb. RNA was extracted from PBMCs in TRIzol for both TCR sequencing and RNA sequencing. Libraries came from multiplex PCR. The sequencing machine was an Illumina HiSeq 4000. TCR beta libraries were built with iRepertoire HTBI primers and Arm-PCR amplification of CDR3 regions. Using fastp at Q25 and MiXCR, TCRdb reprocessed the public reads and kept productive beta chains. Entries that share a CDR3 protein sequence are merged under the most common genes and DNA. The sample table lists over 350,000 distinct CDR3 sequences, around 21% of them with a count of one. Around 21% of the sample is taken by the ten largest. Sequenced material: peripheral blood mononuclear cells (PBMCs), taken when the disease was refractory, from a patient treated with antithyroid drugs. The receptors derive from a female donor with Graves disease.

This clonotype was seen a few times. This chain links TRBV4-3 with TRBJ2-7; D remains ambiguous. Germline CDR1 and CDR2: LGHNA and YSLEER. CDR3 size: 13 residues. V was cut by 4 bases and J by 7 bases, with 14 bases left in between. CDR3 sequence: CASSPAPLGEQYF. The CDR3 coding sequence is TGCGCCAGCAGCCCGGCGCCCCTGGGGGAGCAGTACTTC.

This clonotype appeared many times. The chain recombines TRBV28 with TRBJ2-7; 8 nucleotides align to TRBD2. CDR1 and CDR2 (germline): MDHEN, SYDVKM. The CDR3 spans 15 residues. V was pared by 4 bases and J by 0 bases, with 5 bases of the junction left unmatched. The CDR3 region has the DNA TGTGCCAGCAGTTCCCTAGCGGGTGCCTCCTACGAGCAGTACTTC. Protein product: CASSSLAGASYEQYF.

The chain employs TRBV7-8 and TRBJ2-1; TRBD2 is a possible D gene (6 bases). Trimming stripped 1 base from V and 6 bases from J, with 13 bases between. The CDR3 length is 15 residues. Germline V gene lookup returns CDR1 SGHVS and CDR2 FQNEAQ. CDR3 nucleotides: TGTGCCAGCAGCTTAGGAGGGACTCGGGGCAATGAGCAGTTCTTC. As protein: CASSLGGTRGNEQFF.

This clonotype was counted only a few times. This chain joins TRBV20-1 and TRBJ2-7; TRBD2 matches 10 bases. Germline V CDR1 and CDR2: DFQATT, SNEGSKA (reference sequence). CDR3 length: 14 residues. The trim removed 6 bases at V and 2 bases at J, leaving 7 bases unmatched. The CDR3 sequence: CSAATLAGTYEQYF. The CDR3, as DNA: TGCAGTGCGGCGACACTAGCGGGAACCTACGAGCAGTACTTC.

This clonotype was seen repeatedly, ten times or more. The V and J genes are TRBV24-1 and TRBJ2-5; 8 bases fit TRBD2. The CDR3 length is 15 residues. The ends lost 3 bases at V and 2 bases at J; junction bases unmatched: 4. CDR1 is KGHDR and CDR2 is SFDVKD in the germline V gene. CDR3 protein: CATSDPSGGQETQYF. DNA of the CDR3: TGTGCCACCAGTGATCCCTCGGGGGGGCAAGAGACCCAGTACTTC.

This clonotype was recorded at least ten times. This chain links TRBV11-1 with TRBJ2-5, with TRBD1 matching over 8 bases. This CDR3 region has 13 residues. The trim removed 5 bases at V and 5 bases at J, leaving 4 bases unmatched. Germline CDR1 is SGHAT and CDR2 is FQDESV (reference sequence). CDR3 sequence (DNA): TGTGCCAGCAGCCGGACAGGGTTTGAGACCCAGTACTTC. Amino acid sequence: CASSRTGFETQYF.

The sample holds many counts of this clonotype. The rearrangement links TRBV2 to TRBJ2-5; TRBD2 matches 10 bases. Germline values: CDR1 SNHLY, CDR2 FYNNEI. J was trimmed by 2 bases and V by 8 bases; bases with no gene match: 11. The CDR3 loop spans 16 amino acids. The CDR3 nucleotides are TGTGCCAGCGAAAATAGCGGGAGGAACCAGCAAGAGACCCAGTACTTC. This sequence encodes CASENSGRNQQETQYF.

This clonotype has a count of ten or more. V gene TRBV24-1 combines with J gene TRBJ2-7; D uncertain. Looked up from germline, CDR1 is KGHDR and CDR2 is SFDVKD. There are 12 residues in the CDR3. V lost 5 bases and J lost 6, with 10 bases in between. CDR3 sequence (DNA): TGTGCCACCAGTGCGTGGGATGGCGAGCAGTACTTC. Its translation is CATSAWDGEQYF.

The chain recombines TRBV7-8 with TRBJ2-3; possible D gene TRBD2, 6 bases. This CDR3 is 14 amino acids long. Trimming left V 4 bases short and J 6 bases short, with 14 bases between. Germline-derived CDR1 and CDR2 are SGHVS and FQNEAQ. The CDR3, as DNA: TGTGCCAGCAGCTCGTTAAGTCTAGCGGATACGCAGTATTTT. Its protein is CASSSLSLADTQYF. The whole variable domain, filled in from reference TRBV7-8 and TRBJ2-3, reads GAGVSQSPRYKVAKRGQDVALRCDPISGHVSLFWYQQALGQGPEFLTYFQNEAQLDKSGLPSDRFFAERPEGSVSTLKIQRTQQEDSAVYLCASSSLSLADTQYFGPGTRLTVL.

This clonotype has at least ten counts. The V call is TRBV7-2, the J call TRBJ1-5; D remains ambiguous. V was clipped by 6 bases and J by 2 bases, with 8 bases between them. The CDR3 runs 13 residues. Germline values: CDR1 SGHTA, CDR2 FQGNSA. The CDR3: CASSLRGNQPQHF. CDR3 coding DNA: TGTGCCAGCAGTTTGCGAGGCAATCAGCCCCAGCATTTT.

The sample holds many counts of this clonotype. The rearrangement joins TRBV2 to TRBJ1-5, with 7 bases fitting TRBD1. The length of the CDR3 is 14 residues. V shed 3 bases and J 5 bases; nucleotides not matched to a gene: 4. The V gene's germline CDR1 is SNHLY and CDR2 FYNNEI. CDR3 loop: CASSDGTEYQPQHF. As DNA, the CDR3 is TGTGCCAGCAGTGACGGGACAGAATATCAGCCCCAGCATTTT.

In this sample, this clonotype turned up many times. This rearrangement joins TRBV12-3 or TRBV12-4 to TRBJ1-4; 8 bases are shared with TRBD1. The CDR3 consists of 13 residues. V lost 6 bases, J lost 7 bases, and 4 bases stayed unmatched. DNA for the CDR3: TGTGCCAGCAGGGGACAGGCCGGTGAAAAACTGTTTTTT. Translation gives CASRGQAGEKLFF.

This sequence joins TRBV20-1 and TRBJ2-7; the match to TRBD2 covers 7 bases. Losses at the gene ends were 5 bases for V and 6 bases for J; bases not matched to a gene: 7. The length of the CDR3 is 12 residues. Per the germline V gene, CDR1 is DFQATT and CDR2 is SNEGSKA (reference sequence). The CDR3 region has the DNA TGCAGTGCTCCTTGGACTAGTTCCGAGCAGTACTTC. It specifies CSAPWTSSEQYF.

Ten or more counts support this clonotype. The chain recombines TRBV29-1 with TRBJ2-5; the D gene is possibly TRBD1 (5 bases). The length of the CDR3 is 11 residues. Trimming shortened V by 7 bases and J by 5 bases, and 11 bases separated the two germline ends. The germline V gene encodes CDR1 SQVTM and CDR2 ANQGSEA. In DNA, the CDR3 is TGCAGCGGACAGCTCGGCGAGACCCAGTACTTC. Translation: CSGQLGETQYF.

The CDR3 protein is CASSSTGALNSYEQYF. As DNA, the CDR3 is TGCGCCAGCAGCTCCACAGGGGCGCTGAACTCCTACGAGCAGTACTTC. J is TRBJ2-7 and V is TRBV5-1, with TRBD1 matching 7 bases. V dropped 3 bases and J dropped 0; count of bases not matched to a gene: 9. There are 16 residues in the CDR3. CDR1 SGHRS and CDR2 YFSETQ come from the germline V gene.

The V gene is TRBV5-5, the J gene TRBJ2-6; D might be TRBD1 (5 bases). The germline V gene has CDR1 SGHKS and CDR2 YYEKEE (reference sequence). This CDR3 is built from 15 residues. Trimming left V 4 bases short and J 2 bases short, with 10 bases between. The CDR3 coding sequence is TGTGCCAGCAGCCGTCAGGGCCCTGGGGCCAACGTCCTGACTTTC. Its translation is CASSRQGPGANVLTF. Together with reference TRBV5-5 and TRBJ2-6, the CDR3 gives the full variable domain: DAGVTQSPTHLIKTRGQQVTLRCSPISGHKSVSWYQQVLGQGPQFIFQYYEKEERGRGNFPDRFSARQFPNYSSELNVNALLLGDSALYLCASSRQGPGANVLTFGAGSRLTVL.

The V call is TRBV4-2, the J call TRBJ1-4; the match to TRBD1 covers 11 bases. The trim removed 0 bases at V and 1 base at J, leaving 1 base unmatched. The CDR3 sequence is 17 residues long. Germline assignment: CDR1 LGHNA and CDR2 YNFKEQ. CDR3 loop: CASSQDGTGGTNEKLFF. CDR3 DNA: TGTGCCAGCAGCCAAGACGGGACAGGGGGAACTAATGAAAAACTGTTTTTT.

This chain uses TRBV7-9 with TRBJ1-1; 9 bases align to TRBD1. The germline gives CDR1 SEHNR, CDR2 FQNEAQ (reference sequence). There are 17 residues in the CDR3. The trim removed 4 bases at V and 1 base at J, leaving 10 bases unmatched. This CDR3 is CASSWDREAPPNTEAFF. CDR3 DNA sequence: TGTGCCAGCAGCTGGGACAGGGAAGCTCCCCCGAACACTGAAGCTTTCTTT.

V usage is TRBV4-3 and J usage is TRBJ1-2; no firm D call. V lost 0 bases and J lost 0, with 11 bases in between. The germline V gene encodes CDR1 LGHNA and CDR2 YSLEER. The CDR3 consists of 16 residues. Here the CDR3 DNA reads TGCGCCAGCAGCCAAGAAACAGCTCACCCTAACTATGGCTACACCTTC. Encoded protein: CASSQETAHPNYGYTF.

The sample holds many counts of this clonotype. The J gene is TRBJ2-5, the V gene TRBV28, with D possibly being TRBD1 or TRBD2 (5 bases each). The germline gives CDR1 MDHEN, CDR2 SYDVKM. The ends were cut back, 7 bases at V and 3 bases at J, with 12 bases in the middle. The CDR3 is 13 residues long. This chain's CDR3 is CASTSGTEETQYF. The CDR3 nucleotides are TGTGCCAGCACCTCCGGGACGGAAGAGACCCAGTACTTC. Full variable domain (missing parts from reference TRBV28 and TRBJ2-5): DVKVTQSSRYLVKRTGEKVFLECVQDMDHENMFWYRQDPGLGLRLIYFSYDVKMKEKGDIPEGYSVSREKKERFSLILESASTNQTSMYLCASTSGTEETQYFGPGTRLLVL.